The 5 T cell receptor beta chains in this list originate from one sample, sequenced in a study of chemoradiotherapy in HPV16-positive cancers. Produced via immunoSEQ multiplex PCR; TCRdb's table is partial and in-frame only. The sample shows more than 11,000 clones, 69% of them seen only once. This specimen was taken from a patient who underwent chemoradiotherapy. The receptors were gathered from a human donor with HPV-associated anogenital cancer.

This clone was counted between two and nine times. In DNA form, the CDR3 reads TGTGCCTGGAGCACAGGGGGGTCCTACGAGCAGTACTTC. Its translation is CAWSTGGSYEQYF. This chain connects TRBV30 to TRBJ2-7, with 8 bases lining up with TRBD1. Germline values: CDR1 GTSNPN, CDR2 SVGIG (reference sequence). The V gene end was trimmed by 3 bases and the J gene end by 1 base; junction bases not matched to a gene: 2. The CDR3 is 13 residues long.

This clone was observed a handful of times. This chain links TRBV6-4 with TRBJ2-2; D gene ambiguous. Trimming shortened V by 0 bases and J by 7 bases, and 3 bases separated the two germline ends. Germline CDR1 reads MRHNA; CDR2 reads SNTAGT. The CDR3 sequence is 12 residues long. The CDR3 loop is CASSDSLGELFF. CDR3 bases: TGTGCCAGCAGTGACTCTCTCGGGGAGCTGTTTTTT.

This chain links TRBV27 with TRBJ2-1, with TRBD2 matching over 12 bases. Germline V gives CDR1 MNHEY, CDR2 SMNVEV (reference sequence). V was pared by 6 bases and J by 6 bases, with 9 bases of the junction left unmatched. The CDR3 is 16 amino acids. As DNA, the CDR3 is TGTGCCAGCAGCCCAAAAGGGACTAGCGGGCTCAATGAGCAGTTCTTC. Translating it yields CASSPKGTSGLNEQFF.

The chain couples TRBV11-2 to TRBJ2-7; 10 nucleotides agree with TRBD1. Germline CDR1 reads SGHAT; CDR2 reads FQNNGV. Trimming at V came to 5 bases and at J to 4 bases, leaving 5 bases not matched to a gene. The CDR3 extends over 14 amino acids. This CDR3 reads CASSPGQGVYEQYF. The CDR3 coding sequence is TGTGCCAGCAGCCCCGGACAGGGGGTGTACGAGCAGTACTTC.

The chain recombines TRBV7-9 with TRBJ2-1; perhaps TRBD2 as D (5 bases). Germline CDR1 and CDR2: SEHNR and FQNEAQ (reference sequence). The CDR3 consists of 16 residues. With 7 bases removed from V and 1 base from J, the gap between germline ends came to 17 bases. Here the CDR3 reads CASTSHSGLSYNEQFF. CDR3 DNA: TGTGCCAGCACCTCCCATTCCGGACTTTCCTACAATGAGCAGTTCTTC. The variable domain in full, with the rest retrieved from reference TRBV7-9 and TRBJ2-1, is DTGVSQNPRHKITKRGQNVTFRCDPISEHNRLYWYRQTLGQGPEFLTYFQNEAQLEKSRLLSDRFSAERPKGSFSTLEIQRTEQGDSAMYLCASTSHSGLSYNEQFFGPGTRLTVL.